The clone carrying this T cell receptor beta chain was detected only a few times. cDNA reverse transcribed from extracted RNA served as the sequencing template. The table came from immunoSEQ multiplex PCR; TCRdb's copy has only in-frame clones and leaves some out. This sample has roughly 150,000 clones, with around 54% found just once. This entry comes from a study of CD8+ T cells in alopecia areata. Germline values: CDR1 MDHEN, CDR2 SYDVKM. The CDR3 loop spans 13 amino acids. The V end was cut by 5 bases, the J end by 2 bases, with 9 bases between. The clonotype was recovered from a human donor in good health. V is TRBV28 and J is TRBJ1-2; D remains ambiguous. The source material was CD4+ T cells sorted from blood. For the CDR3, the DNA is TGTGCCAGCAGTCTTGGGTTCAACTATGGCTACACCTTC. Protein product: CASSLGFNYGYTF.